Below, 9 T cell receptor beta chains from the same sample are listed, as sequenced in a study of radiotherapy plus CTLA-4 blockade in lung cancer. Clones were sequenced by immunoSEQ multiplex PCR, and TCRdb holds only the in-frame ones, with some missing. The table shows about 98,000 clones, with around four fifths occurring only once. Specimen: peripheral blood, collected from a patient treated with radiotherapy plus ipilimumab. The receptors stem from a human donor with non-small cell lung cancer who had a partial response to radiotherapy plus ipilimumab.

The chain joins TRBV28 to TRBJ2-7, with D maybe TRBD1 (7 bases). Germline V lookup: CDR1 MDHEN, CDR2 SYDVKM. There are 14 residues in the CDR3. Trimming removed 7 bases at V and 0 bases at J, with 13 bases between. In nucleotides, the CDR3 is TGTGCCAGCACAGGGGGGCTAAGCTCCTACGAGCAGTACTTC. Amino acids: CASTGGLSSYEQYF.

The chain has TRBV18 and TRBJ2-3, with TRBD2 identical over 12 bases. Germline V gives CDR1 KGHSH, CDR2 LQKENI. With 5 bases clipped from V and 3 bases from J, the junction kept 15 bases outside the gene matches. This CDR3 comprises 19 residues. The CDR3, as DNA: TGTGCCAGCTCAGGACAGGGGCTCAGACTAGCGGGAGTAACAGATACGCAGTATTTT. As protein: CASSGQGLRLAGVTDTQYF. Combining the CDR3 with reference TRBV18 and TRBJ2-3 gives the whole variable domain NAGVMQNPRHLVRRRGQEARLRCSPMKGHSHVYWYRQLPEEGLKFMVYLQKENIIDESGMPKERFSAEFPKEGPSILRIQQVVRGDSAAYFCASSGQGLRLAGVTDTQYFGPGTRLTVL.

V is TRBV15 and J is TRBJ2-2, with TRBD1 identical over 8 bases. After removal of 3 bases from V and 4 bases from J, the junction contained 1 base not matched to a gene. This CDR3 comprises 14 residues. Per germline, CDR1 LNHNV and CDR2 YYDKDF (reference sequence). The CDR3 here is CATSRDRVTGELFF. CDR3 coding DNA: TGTGCCACCAGCAGGGACAGGGTCACCGGGGAGCTGTTTTTT.

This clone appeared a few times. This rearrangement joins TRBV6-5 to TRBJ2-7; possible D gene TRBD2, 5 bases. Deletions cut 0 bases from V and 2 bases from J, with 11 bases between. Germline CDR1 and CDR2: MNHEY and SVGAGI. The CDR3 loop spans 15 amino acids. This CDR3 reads CASSYSAGQPYEQYF. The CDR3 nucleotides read TGTGCCAGCAGTTACTCGGCGGGTCAGCCCTACGAGCAGTACTTC.

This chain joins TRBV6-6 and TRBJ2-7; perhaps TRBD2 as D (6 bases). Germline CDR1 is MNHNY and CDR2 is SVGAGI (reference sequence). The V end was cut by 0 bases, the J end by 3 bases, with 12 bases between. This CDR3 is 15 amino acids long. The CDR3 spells CASSYSGGTGYEQYF. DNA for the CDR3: TGTGCCAGCAGTTACTCTGGGGGGACGGGCTACGAGCAGTACTTC.

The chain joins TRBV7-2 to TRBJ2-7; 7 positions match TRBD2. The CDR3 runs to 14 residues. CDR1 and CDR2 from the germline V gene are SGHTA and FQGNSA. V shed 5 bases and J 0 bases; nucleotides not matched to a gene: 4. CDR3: CASSPGLLSYEQYF. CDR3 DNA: TGTGCCAGCAGCCCGGGACTACTCTCCTACGAGCAGTACTTC. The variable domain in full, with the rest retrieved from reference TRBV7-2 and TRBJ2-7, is GAGVSQSPSNKVTEKGKDVELRCDPISGHTALYWYRQSLGQGLEFLIYFQGNSAPDKSGLPSDRFSAERTGGSVSTLTIQRTQQEDSAVYLCASSPGLLSYEQYFGPGTRLTVT.

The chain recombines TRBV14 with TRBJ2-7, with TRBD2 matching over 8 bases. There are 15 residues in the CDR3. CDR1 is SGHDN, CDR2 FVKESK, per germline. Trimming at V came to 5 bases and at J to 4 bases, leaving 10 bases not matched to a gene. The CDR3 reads CASSRPAGAGYEQYF. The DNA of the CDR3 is TGTGCCAGCAGCAGACCAGCGGGAGCTGGGTACGAGCAGTACTTC.

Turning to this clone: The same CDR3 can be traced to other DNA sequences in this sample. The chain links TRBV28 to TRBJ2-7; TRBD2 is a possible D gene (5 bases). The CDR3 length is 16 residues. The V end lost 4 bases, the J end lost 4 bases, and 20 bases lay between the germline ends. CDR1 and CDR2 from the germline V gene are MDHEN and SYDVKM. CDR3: CASSSQPGLAFYEQYF. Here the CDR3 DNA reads TGTGCCAGCAGTTCCCAACCGGGATTAGCGTTTTACGAGCAGTACTTC. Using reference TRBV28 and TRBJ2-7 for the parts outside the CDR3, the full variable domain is DVKVTQSSRYLVKRTGEKVFLECVQDMDHENMFWYRQDPGLGLRLIYFSYDVKMKEKGDIPEGYSVSREKKERFSLILESASTNQTSMYLCASSSQPGLAFYEQYFGPGTRLTVT.

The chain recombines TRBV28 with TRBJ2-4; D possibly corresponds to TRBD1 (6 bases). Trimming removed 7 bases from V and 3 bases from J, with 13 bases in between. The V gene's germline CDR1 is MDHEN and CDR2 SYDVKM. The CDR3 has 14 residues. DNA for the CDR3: TGTGCCAGCACGGACGGCAGGGGCAAAAACATTCAGTACTTC. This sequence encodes CASTDGRGKNIQYF. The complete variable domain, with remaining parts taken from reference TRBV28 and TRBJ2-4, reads DVKVTQSSRYLVKRTGEKVFLECVQDMDHENMFWYRQDPGLGLRLIYFSYDVKMKEKGDIPEGYSVSREKKERFSLILESASTNQTSMYLCASTDGRGKNIQYFGAGTRLSVL.